This TCR beta chain originates from a study of shared clonotypes between healthy human individuals. Study details: Aged 18 to 49, the donors were two women and three men.

The method was immunoSEQ multiplex PCR; TCRdb's version includes in-frame clones alone and lacks a portion of them. The sample holds around 530,000 clones, around three quarters seen once. Trimming stripped 2 bases from V and 4 bases from J, with 10 bases between. Germline V gene sequence: CDR1 SGDLS, CDR2 YYNGEE. The length of the CDR3 is 14 residues. The sample taken for sequencing was PBMCs. V usage is TRBV9 and J usage is TRBJ1-3; D is unclear. The TCR sequence derives from a woman aged 40 to 49 in good health. Some clones in this sample may be carry-over from other donors' samples. The CDR3 reads CASSVGSPGNTIYF. Written as DNA, the CDR3 is TGTGCCAGCAGCGTCGGGTCGCCAGGAAACACCATATATTTT.